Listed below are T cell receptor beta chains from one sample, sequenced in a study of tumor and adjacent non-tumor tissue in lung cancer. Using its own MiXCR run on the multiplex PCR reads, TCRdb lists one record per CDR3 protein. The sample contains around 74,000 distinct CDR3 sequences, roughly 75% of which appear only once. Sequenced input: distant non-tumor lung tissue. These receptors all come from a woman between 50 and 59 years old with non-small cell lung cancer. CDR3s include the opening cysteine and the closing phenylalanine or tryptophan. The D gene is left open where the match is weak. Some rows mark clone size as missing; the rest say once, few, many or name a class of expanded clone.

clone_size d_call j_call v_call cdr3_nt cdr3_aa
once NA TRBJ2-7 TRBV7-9 TGTGCCAGCAGCTTAGAGGTGGTCTACGAGCAGTGCTTC CASSLEVVYEQCF
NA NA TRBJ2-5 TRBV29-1 TGCAGCTTTGTGCCCGGGACAACAAAAGAGACACAGTACTTC CSFVPGTTKETQYF
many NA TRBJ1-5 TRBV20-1 TGCAGTGCTCAACTGAGGGACCTTACGAATTTTCATCAGCCCCAGCATTTT CSAQLRDLTNFHQPQHF
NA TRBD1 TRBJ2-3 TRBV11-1 TGCGCCAGCATCTTAGCGACAGGGACAGTTACGCAGTATTTT CASILATGTVTQYF
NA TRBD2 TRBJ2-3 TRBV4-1 TGCGCCAGCAGCAACCAGCGGGAGTACGGCACAGATACGCAGTATTTT CASSNQREYGTDTQYF
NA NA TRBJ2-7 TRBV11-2 TGTGCCAGCAACTTAACCCTTCGGAACGACGAACAGTACTTC CASNLTLRNDEQYF
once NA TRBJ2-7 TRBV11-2 TGTGTGAGCAGCATAGCGGCTGGGTACGAGCAGCACTTC CVSSIAAGYEQHF
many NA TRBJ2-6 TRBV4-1 TGCGCCAGCAGCCAAGATTGGGTTTCTGGGGCCAACGTCCTGACTTTC CASSQDWVSGANVLTF
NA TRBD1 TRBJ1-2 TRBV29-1 TGCAGTGTTGAAGATGTTACCGGGGGTCAGGGGGCCGGCGGCTACACCTTC CSVEDVTGGQGAGGYTF
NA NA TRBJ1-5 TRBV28 TGCGCCAGCAGATTTCATGGAGCGGATAGAAATCAGCCCCAGCATTTT CASRFHGADRNQPQHF
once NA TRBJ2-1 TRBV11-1 TGTTCCAGCAGCTTCCCTCCAGGCGACGAGCATTTCTTC CSSSFPPGDEHFF
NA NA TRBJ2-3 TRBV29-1 TGCAGCGTTGGAGGAATTAGCGAGAATACAGATACGCAGTATTTT CSVGGISENTDTQYF
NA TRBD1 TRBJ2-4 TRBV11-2 TGTGCCAGCAGCTTAGGATCCCGGGACAGAGTAGCCAAGAACATTAAGTACTTC CASSLGSRDRVAKNIKYF
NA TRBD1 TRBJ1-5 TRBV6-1 TGTGCCAGCAGCCTACAGGGGAGTATCAATCAGCCCCAGCATTTC CASSLQGSINQPQHF
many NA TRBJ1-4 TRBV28 TGTGCCAGCAGTTGGGGACTTAATGAAAAACTGTTTTTT CASSWGLNEKLFF
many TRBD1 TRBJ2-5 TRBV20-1 TGCAGTGAAGGGACAGGGGGCCAAGAGACCCAGTACTTC CSEGTGGQETQYF
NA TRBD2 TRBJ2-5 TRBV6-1 TGTGCCAGCAGTGGGACTAGCGGGAATCAAGAGACCCAGTGCTTC CASSGTSGNQETQCF
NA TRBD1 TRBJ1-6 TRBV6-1 TGTGCCATCAGAGCGTCGCCCAGGGACAGACGCTCCTATAATTCACCCCTCCACTTT CAIRASPRDRRSYNSPLHF
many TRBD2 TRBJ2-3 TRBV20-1 TGCAGTGCTAGAGTGGGGGGGGGGGACACAGATACGCAGTATTTT CSARVGGGDTDTQYF
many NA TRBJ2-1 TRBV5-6 TGTGCCAGCAGCCTACGGACGGGAGAATCCTACAATGAGCAGTTCTTC CASSLRTGESYNEQFF
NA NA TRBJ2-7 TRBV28 TGTGCCAACAGAGGACAGATCAGTGGGTACGAGCAGTACTTC CANRGQISGYEQYF
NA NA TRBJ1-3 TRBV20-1 TGCAGTGCCCTATCTGGGGCGGGATACACCATATATTTT CSALSGAGYTIYF
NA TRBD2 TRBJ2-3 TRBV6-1 TGTGTCAGCAAGACTAGCGGGAGTTTCACAGATACGCAGTATTTT CVSKTSGSFTDTQYF
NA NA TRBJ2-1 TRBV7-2 TGTGCCAGCGGCTCCTACCTAAGCAATGAGCAGCTCTTC CASGSYLSNEQLF
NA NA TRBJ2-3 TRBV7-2 TGTGCCAGCGCCCCGGGGTTGAGGGAGACAGATACGCAGTATTTT CASAPGLRETDTQYF
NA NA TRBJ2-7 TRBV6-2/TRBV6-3 TGTGCCAGGAGTTATCTTCTAACCTACGAGCAGTACTTC CARSYLLTYEQYF